The entry below gives a single T cell receptor beta chain sequence along with its context. No cognate antigen has been identified for it. Per-base quality was not reported, and no clone a single base away is much larger than it. The sample's time point label, in plain terms: baseline before first vaccination. Vaccinee samples were obtained from the UK trials COV001 and COV002, which included a single-blind randomized controlled phase 2/3 trial of AZD1222 (ChAdOx1 nCoV-19) in healthy adults. For TCRbeta chain sequencing, PBMC samples from trial participants were taken at day 0 and at day 28 after the second dose. The CDR3 regions of human TCRbeta chains were analyzed by immunosequencing. In the original analysis: Repertoire TCRs were checked for matches against a reference library of SARS-CoV-2-specific TCRs that had been generated using the MIRA antigen-specificity platform. Breadth was defined as the fraction of unique TCRs that were SARS-CoV-2-associated, and depth was defined as the fraction of total T cells that were SARS-CoV-2-associated. Using the MIRA data, every spike-specific TCR was mapped to the spike region that the TCR reacted to and assigned to either a CD4 or a CD8 class. Log10-transformed breadth and depth values were compared by one-way ANOVA with Sidak's multiple comparisons tests. TCRdb holds this immuneACCESS table with in-frame rearrangements only. Some clones are missing; in checked studies, unresolved V genes explain under half, and the rest has no known cause. That table furnishes V, J and clone size, whereas the DNA furnished D and trimming. Counted in this sample were more than 100,000 clones; approximately 89% of them appeared once. The ten most abundant clones make up about 20% of the sample.

The CDR3 runs 14 amino acids, cysteine and phenylalanine included. Left in the record is the CDR3 DNA by itself, 42 bases read in frame from the first base. These data originate in a study of T cell responses to AZD1222 COVID-19 vaccine listed by TCRdb under 2021. About the investigation overall: AZD1222 recipients whose second dose came at about 4 weeks and those whose second dose came at about 12 weeks were combined into one group, since spike-specific TCR depth and breadth did not differ between the two schedules. A total of more than 230 trial participants underwent TCR sequencing, of whom 207 had received two doses of AZD1222 and roughly 26 had received two doses of the MenACWY control vaccine. Trial participants were enrolled by age into subgroups of 18-55, 56-69 and 70-plus years, and 148, 28 and 57 TCR-sequenced participants, respectively, were included in these subgroups.

Beyond this particular receptor, the publication reports: Conclusions about previously exposed vaccinees are limited, since just six or seven AZD1222 recipients were seropositive for SARS-CoV-2 at baseline. Spike-specific TCR breadth and depth rose significantly after two AZD1222 doses compared with day 0 and with MenACWY recipients. The vaccine-associated CD4 TCRs covered the entire spike protein, and the dominant responses fell in regions 160-218 and 743-854. The 56-69-year group was small, and its depth increase did not reach significance, likely because of low power. Most participants were white British and females outnumbered males, and the authors suggested that clonal diversity may have been underestimated. Because no day 14 peak-response samples were available, repertoires were characterized only after the peak T cell response. Nearly half of unique spike-specific TCRs reportedly recognized epitopes outside regions mutated in the B.1.351 and B.1.1.7 variants.

The receptor was derived from an adult in good health. Rearrangement joined TRBV21-1 to TRBJ1-5; TRBD1 is taken as the D call from the table, unchecked against the DNA. TRBV21-1 constitutes a pseudogene. The sample here was peripheral blood, taken on day 0 of AZD1222 vaccination. The nucleotide sequence reads TGTGCCAGCACCTCTGCCCAGGAAGGTCAGCCCCAGCATTTT. Its translation is CASTSAQEGQPQHF.